A selection of T cell receptor beta chains follows, all from one sample in a study of T cell changes during pregnancy in multiple sclerosis. Profiled with immunoSEQ multiplex PCR; TCRdb holds only in-frame clones, not every one. Among tens of thousands of clones listed, 91% were seen once. The material was peripheral blood, obtained before pregnancy. These receptor sequences come from a female donor with multiple sclerosis, enrolled in a pregnancy study. The conserved cysteine and the conserved F or W are not part of the CDR3 here. The D gene is left open where the match is weak.

d_call	v_call	j_call	cdr3_aa
TRBD2	TRBV6-1	TRBJ2-7	ASSRDRGVDEQY
TRBD2	TRBV7-2	TRBJ2-3	ASSLYPGLAGMDTQY
.	TRBV5-5	TRBJ2-7	ASSLMRQVTYEQY
TRBD1	TRBV6-6	TRBJ1-2	ASSTPRGTEVVGYT
TRBD2	TRBV11-2	TRBJ2-1	ASSGKGLKNYNEQF
.	TRBV11-2	TRBJ1-2	ASSLYPGSTYGYT
.	TRBV7-9	TRBJ2-3	ASSVGLSGDTQY
.	TRBV2	TRBJ1-4	ASSDPGQGSLNEKLF
TRBD1	TRBV4-3	TRBJ1-2	ASSQDLKTGGGDYGYT
TRBD2	TRBV7-2	TRBJ2-5	ASSPRGAGETQY
.	TRBV5-1	TRBJ1-1	ASSLGPRGTEAF
TRBD1	TRBV6-1	TRBJ2-5	ASSEVQGAPETQY
.	TRBV4-1	TRBJ2-2	ASSHRPRGQTANTGELF
TRBD1	TRBV6-6	TRBJ1-1	ASILTGRNTEAF
TRBD1	TRBV4-1	TRBJ2-7	ASSQAPTGGFYEQY